These 24 T cell receptor beta chains were sequenced from one sample in a study of shared T cell receptors in the human thymus (dated by TCRdb to the early 2020s). The method was the immunoSEQ multiplex PCR assay. TCRdb obtained this table from immuneACCESS and retained in-frame rearrangements with V and J assigned. These tables miss some clones; where compared with another copy, unresolved V genes account for less than half of the shortfall, and the remainder is unexplained. The sample profile shows about 660,000 clones; roughly 90% of them were found once. The ten largest make up around 0.0099% of the sample. This same sample was also taken into another study, of human thymus T cells.

The sequencing sample was made of thymocytes. The source of these receptors is a boy under two years old with a congenital heart defect. Donor details come from another sample of the same person, matched by shared clones.

The V and J genes are TRBV5-1 and TRBJ2-7, with 10 bases that match TRBD1. This CDR3 contains 14 residues. The germline gives CDR1 SGHRS, CDR2 YFSETQ. V gave up 4 bases and J gave up 1 base; unmatched junction bases: 2. CDR3 residues: CASSGGQGSYEQYF. The CDR3 DNA reads TGCGCCAGCAGCGGGGGACAGGGGTCCTACGAGCAGTACTTC.

The chain carries TRBV19 and TRBJ2-2; TRBD1 matches at 12 bases. V was clipped by 8 bases and J by 5 bases; unmatched bases: 3. Germline lookup yields CDR1 LNHDA and CDR2 SQIVND (reference sequence). The CDR3 covers 14 residues. CDR3 region: CASGDRGRTGELFF. CDR3 bases: TGTGCCAGTGGGGACAGGGGGCGTACCGGGGAGCTGTTTTTT.

As concerns this clone: Mismatch with germline at one junction end may stem from a read error. This sequence joins TRBV11-2 and TRBJ2-7; a possible D gene is TRBD1 (6 bases). CDR3 length equals 14 residues. Germline CDR1 is SGHAT and CDR2 is FQNNGV. The CDR3 protein is CASSVDRQDYEQYF. CDR3 DNA sequence: TGTGCCAGCAGCGTAGATAGACAGGACTACGAGCAGTACTTC.

This clone was counted only a few times. This chain joins TRBV5-6 and TRBJ2-7; 7 bases line up with TRBD1. This CDR3 spans 14 amino acids. Germline V lookup: CDR1 SGHDT, CDR2 YYEEEE. Trimming removed 3 bases from V and 4 bases from J; junction bases left unmatched: 7. CDR3 sequence: CASSYKNRGYEQYF. The CDR3 DNA is TGTGCCAGCAGCTACAAAAACAGGGGTTACGAGCAGTACTTC. The complete variable domain, with remaining parts taken from reference TRBV5-6 and TRBJ2-7, reads DAGVTQSPTHLIKTRGQQVTLRCSPKSGHDTVSWYQQALGQGPQFIFQYYEEEERQRGNFPDRFSGHQFPNYSSELNVNALLLGDSALYLCASSYKNRGYEQYFGPGTRLTVT.

The V gene is TRBV28, the J gene TRBJ1-5, with 8 bases aligning to TRBD1. The length of the CDR3 is 20 residues. CDR1 MDHEN and CDR2 SYDVKM come from the germline V gene. V was clipped by 5 bases and J by 0 bases; unmatched bases: 18. Here the CDR3 reads CASSRYPSDRALYSNQPQHF. The CDR3 DNA is TGTGCCAGCAGTCGGTACCCTTCGGACAGGGCACTATATAGCAATCAGCCCCAGCATTTT.

The V gene is TRBV27, the J gene TRBJ2-5; the match to TRBD1 covers 7 bases. CDR3 size: 16 residues. V lost 3 bases, J lost 0 bases, and 7 bases stayed unmatched. CDR1 MNHEY and CDR2 SMNVEV come from the germline V gene (reference sequence). The CDR3 region has the DNA TGTGCCAGCAGTTTGGGGGCAGGGGGAGACCAAGAGACCCAGTACTTC. It encodes CASSLGAGGDQETQYF.

The rearrangement links TRBV10-1 to TRBJ2-7; 9 bases match TRBD1. The V gene's germline CDR1 is WNHNN and CDR2 SYGVQD (reference sequence). The CDR3 length is 16 residues. Trimming removed 6 bases from V and 2 bases from J; junction bases left unmatched: 11. The CDR3 here is CASSANRGRDAYEQYF. In DNA form, the CDR3 reads TGCGCCAGCAGCGCCAACAGGGGGCGGGACGCCTACGAGCAGTACTTC.

The V call is TRBV5-8, the J call TRBJ2-3; D unresolved. From germline, CDR1 is SGHTS and CDR2 YDEGEE. The CDR3 consists of 10 residues. The V end lost 9 bases, the J end lost 8 bases, and 10 bases lay between the germline ends. CDR3 nucleotides: TGTGCCATTTTCCCCGGTACGCAGTATTTT. Its protein product is CAIFPGTQYF.

This chain uses TRBV27 with TRBJ2-7; 13 nucleotides line up with TRBD2. CDR1 MNHEY and CDR2 SMNVEV come from the germline V gene (reference sequence). The CDR3 consists of 15 residues. V dropped 6 bases and J dropped 7; count of bases not matched to a gene: 9. The CDR3 loop is CASSWGLAGSGEQYF. The CDR3, as DNA: TGTGCCAGCAGCTGGGGACTAGCGGGATCGGGGGAGCAGTACTTC.

The chain carries TRBV4-2 and TRBJ2-2; 7 bases align to TRBD2. Per the germline V gene, CDR1 is LGHNA and CDR2 is YNFKEQ. The junction had 2 bases not matched to a gene; V was cut back by 4 bases and J by 0 bases. The CDR3 contains 15 residues. For the CDR3, the DNA is TGTGCCAGCAGCCGAGCGGGACCGAACACCGGGGAGCTGTTTTTT. It codes for CASSRAGPNTGELFF.

The chain employs TRBV18 and TRBJ1-3; D is unclear. CDR3 size: 14 residues. The V end lost 0 bases, the J end lost 2 bases, and 5 bases lay between the germline ends. The germline V gene encodes CDR1 KGHSH and CDR2 LQKENI. The chain's CDR3 is CASSPPGAGNTIYF. DNA for the CDR3: TGTGCCAGCTCACCACCGGGAGCTGGAAACACCATATATTTT.

This chain links TRBV28 with TRBJ2-1; a possible D gene is TRBD2 (7 bases). The CDR3 is made up of 17 amino acids. Per the germline V gene, CDR1 is MDHEN and CDR2 is SYDVKM. The V and J ends lost 2 bases and 2 bases respectively, with 16 bases between them. The DNA of the CDR3 is TGTGCCAGCAGTTTACGGGGGGCTCGGGGCCCCTACAATGAGCAGTTCTTC. It is translated as CASSLRGARGPYNEQFF.

V gene TRBV28 combines with J gene TRBJ2-7, with 8 bases lining up with TRBD1. J lost 5 bases, V lost 4 bases, and 13 bases had no gene match. The germline V gene has CDR1 MDHEN and CDR2 SYDVKM. The CDR3 is 16 amino acids. The CDR3 sequence: CASSSSRDRFSHEQYF. The DNA of the CDR3 is TGTGCCAGCAGTTCATCCCGGGACAGGTTTTCCCACGAGCAGTACTTC. The full variable domain, completed using reference TRBV28 and TRBJ2-7, is DVKVTQSSRYLVKRTGEKVFLECVQDMDHENMFWYRQDPGLGLRLIYFSYDVKMKEKGDIPEGYSVSREKKERFSLILESASTNQTSMYLCASSSSRDRFSHEQYFGPGTRLTVT.

The chain joins TRBV4-3 to TRBJ1-3; no reliable D call. Between the trimmed V and J ends, which lost 2 bases and 0 bases, there was a span of 17 bases. The CDR3 runs 18 residues. Per the germline V gene, CDR1 is LGHNA and CDR2 is YSLEER. CDR3 region: CASSQREELLSSGNTIYF. In nucleotides, the CDR3 is TGCGCCAGCAGCCAAAGGGAGGAGCTGCTCAGCTCTGGAAACACCATATATTTT.

In this sample, this clone turned up once. The chain couples TRBV7-9 to TRBJ2-7, with TRBD1 identical over 9 bases. The J segment lost 6 bases and the V segment lost 3 bases, leaving 6 bases of the junction unmatched. CDR1 and CDR2 (germline): SEHNR, FQNEAQ (reference sequence). The CDR3 totals 14 residues. This CDR3 is CASSLPGTGREQYF. The CDR3 bases are TGTGCCAGCAGCTTGCCGGGGACAGGGCGCGAGCAGTACTTC.

The chain employs TRBV28 and TRBJ1-1; no firm D call. Germline-derived CDR1 and CDR2 are MDHEN and SYDVKM. Trimming took off 8 bases at V and 0 bases at J, with 13 bases between the two ends. The CDR3 is made up of 14 amino acids. The CDR3 nucleotides are TGTGCCAGCGGGTCCGGGATTTTGAACACTGAAGCTTTCTTT. Translated: CASGSGILNTEAFF.

The rearrangement uses TRBV2 and TRBJ1-1; TRBD1 matches 7 bases. CDR1 and CDR2 (germline): SNHLY, FYNNEI. The CDR3 covers 14 residues. Trimming took 4 bases from V and 11 from J; bases not matched to a gene: 13. The CDR3 region has the DNA TGTGCCAGCAGTGGTCTCAAGACAGGGACTTGGGCTTTCTTT. Its translation is CASSGLKTGTWAFF.

The V call is TRBV6-6, the J call TRBJ1-2; 9 nucleotides match TRBD1. Germline CDR1 reads MNHNY; CDR2 reads SVGAGI (reference sequence). V dropped 3 bases and J dropped 2; count of bases not matched to a gene: 7. The CDR3 has 16 residues. The CDR3: CASSYLDRGTNYGYTF. The CDR3 DNA is TGTGCCAGCAGTTATTTGGACAGGGGAACAAACTATGGCTACACCTTC.

The chain employs TRBV14 and TRBJ1-1; 7 nucleotides align to TRBD1. Per germline, CDR1 SGHDN and CDR2 FVKESK. J was trimmed by 2 bases and V by 0 bases; bases with no gene match: 6. CDR3 length: 16 amino acids. CDR3 in DNA: TGTGCCAGCAGCCAAGAAAAGGGGGCCAACAACACTGAAGCTTTCTTT. Translating gives CASSQEKGANNTEAFF.

This chain connects TRBV25-1 to TRBJ2-1, with 15 bases identical to TRBD2. The germline CDR1 and CDR2 sequences are MGHDK and SYGVNS. The CDR3 contains 18 residues. Trimming took 4 bases from V and 2 from J; bases not matched to a gene: 6. The CDR3 nucleotides read TGTGCCAGCAGTGGTCCCGGACTAGCGGGAGGGCCCTACAATGAGCAGTTCTTC. It codes for CASSGPGLAGGPYNEQFF.

This clone was observed a few times. V is TRBV28 and J is TRBJ1-1, with TRBD1 as a possible D gene (6 bases). Trimming pared 2 bases from V and 5 bases from J, leaving 18 bases between. Germline V CDR1 and CDR2: MDHEN, SYDVKM. The CDR3 contains 16 residues. CDR3 coding DNA: TGTGCCAGCAGTTTACCCGAAACAGGGATTGGAACTGAAGCTTTCTTT. As protein: CASSLPETGIGTEAFF. Based on the CDR3 plus reference TRBV28 and TRBJ1-1, the full variable domain is DVKVTQSSRYLVKRTGEKVFLECVQDMDHENMFWYRQDPGLGLRLIYFSYDVKMKEKGDIPEGYSVSREKKERFSLILESASTNQTSMYLCASSLPETGIGTEAFFGQGTRLTVV.

The chain links TRBV7-9 to TRBJ1-2, with 8 nucleotides matching TRBD1. Losses at the gene ends were 5 bases for V and 0 bases for J; bases not matched to a gene: 5. CDR3 length: 15 residues. Germline CDR1 SEHNR, CDR2 FQNEAQ (reference sequence). The CDR3 protein is CASSPDRGPNYGYTF. CDR3 nucleotide sequence: TGTGCCAGCAGCCCAGACAGGGGACCTAACTATGGCTACACCTTC.

The chain couples TRBV6-5 to TRBJ1-3; D unclear. This CDR3 has 14 amino acids. The germline V and J ends were trimmed by 6 bases and 2 bases, with 11 bases remaining between them. Germline V lookup: CDR1 MNHEY, CDR2 SVGAGI. Here the CDR3 DNA reads TGTGCCAGCAGCCTAACCCAACCTGGAAACACCATATATTTT. Translation: CASSLTQPGNTIYF.

This sequence joins TRBV30 and TRBJ2-5; 9 bases map to TRBD1. Germline V gene sequence: CDR1 GTSNPN, CDR2 SVGIG (reference sequence). The trim removed 8 bases at V and 4 bases at J, leaving 8 bases unmatched. The length of the CDR3 is 13 residues. Here the CDR3 reads CAQHMDRGETQYF. DNA for the CDR3: TGTGCCCAACATATGGACAGGGGAGAGACCCAGTACTTC.